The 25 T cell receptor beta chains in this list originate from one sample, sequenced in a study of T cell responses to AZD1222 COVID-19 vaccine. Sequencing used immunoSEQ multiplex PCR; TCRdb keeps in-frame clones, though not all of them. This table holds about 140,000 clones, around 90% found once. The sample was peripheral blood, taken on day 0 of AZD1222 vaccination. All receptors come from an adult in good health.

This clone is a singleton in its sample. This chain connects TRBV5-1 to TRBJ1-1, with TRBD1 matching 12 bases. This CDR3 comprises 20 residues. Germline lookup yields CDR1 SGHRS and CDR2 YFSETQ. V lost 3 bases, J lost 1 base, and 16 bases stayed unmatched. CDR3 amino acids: CASSSHLPGQGARKNTEAFF. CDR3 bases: TGCGCCAGCAGCTCTCACCTTCCGGGACAGGGGGCGAGGAAGAACACTGAAGCTTTCTTT.

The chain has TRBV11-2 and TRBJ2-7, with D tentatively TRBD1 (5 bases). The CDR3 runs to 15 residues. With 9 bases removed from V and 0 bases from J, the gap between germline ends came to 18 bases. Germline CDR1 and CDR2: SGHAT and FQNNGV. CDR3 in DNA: TGTGCCAGTTCCGCCAGGGCCTTGAGCTCCTACGAGCAGTACTTC. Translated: CASSARALSSYEQYF.

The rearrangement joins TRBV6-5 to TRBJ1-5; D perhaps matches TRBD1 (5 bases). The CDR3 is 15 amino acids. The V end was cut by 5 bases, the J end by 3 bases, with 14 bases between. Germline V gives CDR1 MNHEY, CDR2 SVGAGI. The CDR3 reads CASSQTGHDNQPQHF. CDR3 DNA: TGTGCCAGCAGTCAGACCGGACACGACAATCAGCCCCAGCATTTT.

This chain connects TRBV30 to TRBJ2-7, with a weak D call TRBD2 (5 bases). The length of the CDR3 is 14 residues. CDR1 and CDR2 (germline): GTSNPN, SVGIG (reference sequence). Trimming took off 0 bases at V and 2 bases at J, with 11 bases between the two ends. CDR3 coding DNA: TGTGCCTGGAGTGTAGAGGGCGCGACCTACGAGCAGTACTTC. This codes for CAWSVEGATYEQYF.

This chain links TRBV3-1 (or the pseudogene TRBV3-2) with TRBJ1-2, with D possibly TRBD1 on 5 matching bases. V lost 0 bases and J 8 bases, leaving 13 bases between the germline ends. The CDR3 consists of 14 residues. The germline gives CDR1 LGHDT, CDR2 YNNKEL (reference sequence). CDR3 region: CASSQDAGTGGYTF. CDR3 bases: TGTGCCAGCAGCCAAGATGCCGGGACGGGAGGCTACACCTTC.

The CDR3 DNA reads as TGTGCCAGCAGTTTAAAGCAGAACACTGAAGCTTTCTTT. As protein: CASSLKQNTEAFF. The chain is built from TRBV12-3 or TRBV12-4 and TRBJ1-1; D remains unclear. The CDR3 runs to 13 residues. V was shortened by 2 bases and J by 1 base, with 5 bases between the two germline ends.

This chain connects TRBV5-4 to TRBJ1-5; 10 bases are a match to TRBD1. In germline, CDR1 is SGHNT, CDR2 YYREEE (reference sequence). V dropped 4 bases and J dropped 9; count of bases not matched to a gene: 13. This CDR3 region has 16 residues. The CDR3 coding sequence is TGTGCCAGCAGCCGATGGGACAGGGGCAATCACGGGCCCCAGCATTTT. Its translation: CASSRWDRGNHGPQHF.

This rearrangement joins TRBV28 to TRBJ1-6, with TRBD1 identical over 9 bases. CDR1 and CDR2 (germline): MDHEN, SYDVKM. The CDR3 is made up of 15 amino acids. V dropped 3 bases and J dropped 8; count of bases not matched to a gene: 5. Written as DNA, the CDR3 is TGTGCCAGCAGTTTCCGGGACAGGGAATATTCACCCCTCCACTTT. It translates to CASSFRDREYSPLHF.

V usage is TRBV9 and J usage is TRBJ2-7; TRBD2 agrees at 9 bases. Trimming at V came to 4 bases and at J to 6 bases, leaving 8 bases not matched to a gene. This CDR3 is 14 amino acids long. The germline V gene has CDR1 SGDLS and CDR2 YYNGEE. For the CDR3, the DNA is TGTGCCAGCAGCCTCATAGCGGGAGAAGGCGAGCAGTACTTC. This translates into CASSLIAGEGEQYF.

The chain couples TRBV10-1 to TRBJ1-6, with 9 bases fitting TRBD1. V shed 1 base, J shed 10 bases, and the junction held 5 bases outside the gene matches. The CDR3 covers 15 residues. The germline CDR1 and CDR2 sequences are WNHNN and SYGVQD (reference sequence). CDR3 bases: TGCGCCAGCAGTGAGTTAGACAGGGGGGGATCACCCCTCCACTTT. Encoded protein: CASSELDRGGSPLHF.

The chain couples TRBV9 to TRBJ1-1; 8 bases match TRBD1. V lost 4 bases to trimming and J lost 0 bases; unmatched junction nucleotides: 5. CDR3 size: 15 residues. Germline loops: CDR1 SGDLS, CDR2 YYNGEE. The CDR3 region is CASSPRTGLNTEAFF. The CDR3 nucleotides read TGTGCCAGCAGCCCACGGACAGGGTTGAACACTGAAGCTTTCTTT.

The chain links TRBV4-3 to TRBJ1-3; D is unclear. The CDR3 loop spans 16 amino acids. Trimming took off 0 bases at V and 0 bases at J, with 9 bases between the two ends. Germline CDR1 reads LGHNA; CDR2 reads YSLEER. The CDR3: CASSQDPRYSGNTIYF. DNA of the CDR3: TGCGCCAGCAGCCAAGATCCGAGATACTCTGGAAACACCATATATTTT.

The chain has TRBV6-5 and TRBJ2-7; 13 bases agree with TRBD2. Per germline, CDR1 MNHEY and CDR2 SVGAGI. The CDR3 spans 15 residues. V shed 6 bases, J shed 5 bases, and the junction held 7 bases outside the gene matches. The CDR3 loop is CASRRLAGGPDEQYF. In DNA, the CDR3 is TGTGCCAGCAGACGACTAGCGGGAGGCCCCGACGAGCAGTACTTC.

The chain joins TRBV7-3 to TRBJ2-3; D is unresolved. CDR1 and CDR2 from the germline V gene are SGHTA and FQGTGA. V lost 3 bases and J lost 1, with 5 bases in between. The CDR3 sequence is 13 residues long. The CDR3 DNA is TGTGCCAGCAGCTTTACGGGCACAGATACGCAGTATTTT. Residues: CASSFTGTDTQYF.

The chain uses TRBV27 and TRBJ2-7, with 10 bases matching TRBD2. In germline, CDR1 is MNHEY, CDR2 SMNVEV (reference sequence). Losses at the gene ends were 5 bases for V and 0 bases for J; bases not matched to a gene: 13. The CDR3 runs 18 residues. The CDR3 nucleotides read TGTGCCAGCAGTCATAGCGGGAGGAATCCACGGTTCTCCTACGAGCAGTACTTC. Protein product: CASSHSGRNPRFSYEQYF.

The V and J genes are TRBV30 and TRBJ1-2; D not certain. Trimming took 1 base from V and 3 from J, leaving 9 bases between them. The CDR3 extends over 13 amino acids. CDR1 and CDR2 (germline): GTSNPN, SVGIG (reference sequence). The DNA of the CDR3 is TGTGCCTGGAGTGGTTGGGGTTACTATGGCTACACCTTC. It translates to CAWSGWGYYGYTF.

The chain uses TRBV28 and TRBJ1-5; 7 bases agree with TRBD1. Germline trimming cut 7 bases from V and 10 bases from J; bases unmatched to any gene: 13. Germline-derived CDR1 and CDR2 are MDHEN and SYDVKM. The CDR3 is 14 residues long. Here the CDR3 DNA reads TGTGCCAGCAACTTCAGGGGGGGTAGGAGTCCCCAGCATTTT. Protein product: CASNFRGGRSPQHF.

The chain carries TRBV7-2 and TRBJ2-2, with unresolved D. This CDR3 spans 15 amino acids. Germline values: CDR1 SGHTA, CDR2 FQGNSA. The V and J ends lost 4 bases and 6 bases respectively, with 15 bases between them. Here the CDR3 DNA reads TGTGCCAGCAGCTCCCGGGCCTTGGCGCCCGGGGAGCTGTTTTTT. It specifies CASSSRALAPGELFF.

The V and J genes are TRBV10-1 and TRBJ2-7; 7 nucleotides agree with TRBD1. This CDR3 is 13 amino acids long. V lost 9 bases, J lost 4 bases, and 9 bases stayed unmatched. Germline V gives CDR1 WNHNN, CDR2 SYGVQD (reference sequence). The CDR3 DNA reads TGCGCCAGATTGCACAGGGGCGAATACGAGCAGTACTTC. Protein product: CARLHRGEYEQYF.

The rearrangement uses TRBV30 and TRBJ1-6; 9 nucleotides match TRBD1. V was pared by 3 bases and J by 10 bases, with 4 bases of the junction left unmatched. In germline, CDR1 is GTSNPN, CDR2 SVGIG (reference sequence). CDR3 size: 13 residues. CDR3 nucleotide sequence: TGTGCCTGGAGAAAACAGGGGGCCTCACCCCTCCACTTT. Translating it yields CAWRKQGASPLHF.

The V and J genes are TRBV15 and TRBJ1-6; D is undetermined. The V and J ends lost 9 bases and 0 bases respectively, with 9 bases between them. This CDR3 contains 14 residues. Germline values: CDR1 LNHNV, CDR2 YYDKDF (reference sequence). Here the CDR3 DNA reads TGTGCCACTGCAAGCAGCTCCTATAATTCACCCCTCCACTTT. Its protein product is CATASSSYNSPLHF.

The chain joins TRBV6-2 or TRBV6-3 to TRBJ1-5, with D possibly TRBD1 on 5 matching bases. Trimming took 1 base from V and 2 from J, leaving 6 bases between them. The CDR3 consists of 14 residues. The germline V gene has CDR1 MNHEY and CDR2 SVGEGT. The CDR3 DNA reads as TGTGCCAGCAGTTACTGGGGGGGCAATCAGCCCCAGCATTTT. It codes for CASSYWGGNQPQHF.

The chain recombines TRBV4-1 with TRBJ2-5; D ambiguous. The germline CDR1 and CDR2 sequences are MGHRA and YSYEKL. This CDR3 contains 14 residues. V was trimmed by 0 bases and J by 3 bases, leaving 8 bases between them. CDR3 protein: CASSQDPEKETQYF. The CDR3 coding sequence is TGCGCCAGCAGCCAAGACCCAGAAAAAGAGACCCAGTACTTC.

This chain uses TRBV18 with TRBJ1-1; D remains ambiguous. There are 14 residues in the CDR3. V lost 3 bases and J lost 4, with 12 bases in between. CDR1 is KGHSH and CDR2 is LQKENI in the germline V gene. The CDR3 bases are TGTGCCAGCTCACCCGCGGTGGAAATCACTGAAGCTTTCTTT. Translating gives CASSPAVEITEAFF.

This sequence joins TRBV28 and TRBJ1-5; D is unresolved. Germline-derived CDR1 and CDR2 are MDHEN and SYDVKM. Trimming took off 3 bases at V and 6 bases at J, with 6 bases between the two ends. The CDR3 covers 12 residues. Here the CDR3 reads CASSFIGQPQHF. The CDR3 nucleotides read TGTGCCAGCAGTTTCATCGGTCAGCCCCAGCATTTT.